The subject of this entry is one T cell receptor (beta chain). This entry belongs to a study of blood T cell repertoires in COVID-19. TCRdb's table, derived via immunoSEQ multiplex PCR, lists solely in-frame clones and lacks some. The table lists about 81,000 clones, roughly four fifths of them singletons. V lost 6 bases, J lost 10 bases, and 15 bases lay in between. Germline V gene sequence: CDR1 MNHEY, CDR2 SVGEGT. The CDR3 sequence is 13 residues long. The sequenced sample consisted of peripheral blood. The clonotype comes from a human donor in a cohort sampled during active COVID-19. The V call is TRBV6-2 or TRBV6-3, the J call TRBJ1-4, with D perhaps TRBD1 (5 bases). In DNA form, the CDR3 reads TGTGCCAGCAGCTTCGACAGCGCTCGAAAACTGTTTTTT. This gives the protein CASSFDSARKLFF.